A selection of T cell receptor beta chains follows, all from one sample in a study of T cells in Graves' hyperthyroidism and ophthalmopathy. One entry per CDR3 protein, called by TCRdb with MiXCR from the multiplex PCR reads. The sample holds around 420,000 distinct CDR3 sequences, 15% to 19% seen once. Source material: blood. These receptors originate from a woman aged 18-30 years with Graves' hyperthyroidism. CDR3s leave out the opening cysteine and the closing phenylalanine or tryptophan.

cdr3_length j_call v_call cdr3_aa
11 TRBJ1-2 TRBV6-5 ASSYLQGNGYT
13 TRBJ1-2 TRBV19 ASTQTDRVGYGYT
12 TRBJ1-2 TRBV7-2 ASSLFRSEWGYT
10 TRBJ1-6 TRBV7-9 ASSSGRSPLH
14 TRBJ1-5 TRBV10-3 ATTARGLSSNQPQH
11 TRBJ1-4 TRBV29-1 SALGVGNEKLF
14 TRBJ2-5 TRBV24-1 ATSGTPGLQQETQY
13 TRBJ2-4 TRBV9 ASSVGEGQGNIQY
13 TRBJ2-1 TRBV7-9 ASSLKLAVYNEQF
12 TRBJ2-7 TRBV6-1 ASSTGVFSNEQY
14 TRBJ1-2 TRBV28 ASSLVRTYANYGYT
13 TRBJ2-5 TRBV7-2 ASSLETSGQETQH
14 TRBJ2-3 TRBV7-9 ASSQGPAGERDTQY
12 TRBJ2-5 TRBV20-1 SARNPGVGGTQY
12 TRBJ1-3 TRBV20-1 SARIGTPGNTIY
12 TRBJ2-2 TRBV5-4 ASSLHSVTGELF
14 TRBJ1-5 TRBV19 ASTKTGTVSNQPQH